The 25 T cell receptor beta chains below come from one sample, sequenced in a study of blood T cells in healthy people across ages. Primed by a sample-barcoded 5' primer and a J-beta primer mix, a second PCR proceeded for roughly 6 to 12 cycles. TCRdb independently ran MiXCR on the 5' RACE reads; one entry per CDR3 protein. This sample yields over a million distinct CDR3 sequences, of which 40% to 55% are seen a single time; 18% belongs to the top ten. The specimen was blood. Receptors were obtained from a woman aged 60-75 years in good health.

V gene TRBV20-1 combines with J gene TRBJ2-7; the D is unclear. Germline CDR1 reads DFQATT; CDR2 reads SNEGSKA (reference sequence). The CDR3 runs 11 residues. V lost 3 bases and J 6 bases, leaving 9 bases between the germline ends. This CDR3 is CSASAPGEQYF. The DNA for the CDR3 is TGCAGTGCTAGTGCACCCGGCGAGCAGTACTTC.

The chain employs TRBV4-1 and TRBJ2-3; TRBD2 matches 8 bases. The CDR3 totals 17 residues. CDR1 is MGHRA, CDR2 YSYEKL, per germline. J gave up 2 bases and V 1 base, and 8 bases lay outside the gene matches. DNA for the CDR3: TGCGCCAGCAGCCAAGTTTCAACGGGAGGGATCACAGATACGCAGTATTTT. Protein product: CASSQVSTGGITDTQYF.

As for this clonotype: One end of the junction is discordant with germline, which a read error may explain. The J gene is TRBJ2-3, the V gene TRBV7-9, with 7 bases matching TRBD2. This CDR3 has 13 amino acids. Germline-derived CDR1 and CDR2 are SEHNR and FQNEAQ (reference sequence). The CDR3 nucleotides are TGTGCCACCAGCGGGGCTAGCACAGATACGCAGTATTTT. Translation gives CATSGASTDTQYF.

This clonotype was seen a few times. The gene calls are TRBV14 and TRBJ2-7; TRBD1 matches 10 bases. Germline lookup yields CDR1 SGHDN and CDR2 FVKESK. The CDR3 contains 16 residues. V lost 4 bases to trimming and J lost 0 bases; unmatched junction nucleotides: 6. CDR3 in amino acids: CASSPSRTGGSYEQYF. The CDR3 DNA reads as TGTGCCAGCAGCCCTTCCCGGACAGGGGGCTCCTACGAGCAGTACTTC. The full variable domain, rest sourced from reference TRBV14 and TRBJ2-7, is EAGVTQFPSHSVIEKGQTVTLRCDPISGHDNLYWYRRVMGKEIKFLLHFVKESKQDESGMPNNRFLAERTGGTYSTLKVQPAELEDSGVYFCASSPSRTGGSYEQYFGPGTRLTVT.

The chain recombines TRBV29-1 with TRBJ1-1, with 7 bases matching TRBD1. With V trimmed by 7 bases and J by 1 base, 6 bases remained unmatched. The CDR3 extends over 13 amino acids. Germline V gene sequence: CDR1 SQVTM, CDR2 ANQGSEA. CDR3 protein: CSALDRKNTEAFF. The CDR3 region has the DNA TGCAGCGCTCTGGACAGGAAGAACACTGAAGCTTTCTTT.

The CDR3: CASSSTGTSGSVYNEQFF. The CDR3 nucleotides are TGTGCCAGCAGTTCCACCGGGACTAGCGGGAGTGTCTACAATGAGCAGTTCTTC. The chain employs TRBV25-1 and TRBJ2-1, with 14 bases lining up with TRBD2. Germline CDR1 reads MGHDK; CDR2 reads SYGVNS. The CDR3 runs 18 residues. J was trimmed by 3 bases and V by 5 bases; bases with no gene match: 9.

The CDR3 DNA follows: TGTGCCAGCAGCCAATCGGGCCACTATGGCTACACCTTC. This encodes CASSQSGHYGYTF. The chain employs TRBV6-5 and TRBJ1-2, with no clear D. The CDR3 covers 13 residues. V was shortened by 6 bases and J by 3 bases, with 11 bases between the two germline ends. Per germline, CDR1 MNHEY and CDR2 SVGAGI.

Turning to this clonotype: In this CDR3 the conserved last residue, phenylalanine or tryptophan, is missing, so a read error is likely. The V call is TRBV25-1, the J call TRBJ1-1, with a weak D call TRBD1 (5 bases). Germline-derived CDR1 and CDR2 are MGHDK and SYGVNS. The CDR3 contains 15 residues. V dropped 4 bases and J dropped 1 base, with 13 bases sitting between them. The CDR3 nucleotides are TGTGCCAGCAGTGGAATGGGGGGGGAGAACACTGAAGCTTTCTTA. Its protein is CASSGMGGENTEAFL.

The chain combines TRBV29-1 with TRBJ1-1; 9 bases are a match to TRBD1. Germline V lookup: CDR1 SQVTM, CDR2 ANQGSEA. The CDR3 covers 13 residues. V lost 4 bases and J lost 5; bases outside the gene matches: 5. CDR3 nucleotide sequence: TGCAGCGTTGGGGGACAGGGATGGACTGAAGCTTTCTTT. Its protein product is CSVGGQGWTEAFF.

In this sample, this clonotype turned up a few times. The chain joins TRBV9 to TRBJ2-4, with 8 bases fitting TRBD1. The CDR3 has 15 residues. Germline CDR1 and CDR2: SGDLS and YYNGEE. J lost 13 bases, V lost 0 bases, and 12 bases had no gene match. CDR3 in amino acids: CASSVDPGGAGEQYF. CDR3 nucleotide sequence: TGTGCCAGCAGCGTAGATCCAGGGGGCGCGGGTGAGCAGTACTTC.

This CDR3 reads CASSPPGALSNNEQFF. CDR3 DNA: TGTGCCAGCAGCCCGCCCGGGGCGCTAAGCAACAATGAGCAGTTCTTC. V and J are TRBV3-1 and TRBJ2-1; D may be TRBD1 or TRBD2 (5 bases each). Germline values: CDR1 LGHDT, CDR2 YNNKEL (reference sequence). The CDR3 sequence is 16 residues long. Trimming took 4 bases from V and 5 from J, leaving 18 bases between them.

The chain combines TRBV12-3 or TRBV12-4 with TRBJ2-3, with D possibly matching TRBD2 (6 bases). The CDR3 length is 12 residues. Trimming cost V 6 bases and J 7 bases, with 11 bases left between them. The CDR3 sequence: CASSRDLNTQYF. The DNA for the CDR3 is TGTGCCAGCAGCCGGGACTTGAATACGCAGTATTTT.

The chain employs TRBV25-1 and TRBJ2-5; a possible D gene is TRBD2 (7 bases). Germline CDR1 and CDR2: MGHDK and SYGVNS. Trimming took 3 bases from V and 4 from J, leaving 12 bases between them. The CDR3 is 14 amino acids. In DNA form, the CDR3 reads TGTGCCAGCAGTGAGGCGGGGGCGGGAGAGACCCAGTACTTC. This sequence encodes CASSEAGAGETQYF.

DNA for the CDR3: TGTGCCAGCGGGGGACGAGCGGGAGTTGAGACCCAGTACTTC. As protein: CASGGRAGVETQYF. This sequence joins TRBV25-1 and TRBJ2-5; 8 bases are a match to TRBD2. CDR1 is MGHDK and CDR2 is SYGVNS in the germline V gene. The CDR3 length is 14 residues. V lost 8 bases and J lost 5; bases outside the gene matches: 10.

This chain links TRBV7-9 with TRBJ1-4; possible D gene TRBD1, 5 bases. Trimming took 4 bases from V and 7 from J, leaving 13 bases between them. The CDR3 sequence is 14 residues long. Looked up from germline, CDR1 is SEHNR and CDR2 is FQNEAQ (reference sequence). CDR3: CASSWGGIGEKLFF. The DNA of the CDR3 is TGTGCCAGCAGCTGGGGGGGGATTGGTGAAAAACTGTTTTTT.

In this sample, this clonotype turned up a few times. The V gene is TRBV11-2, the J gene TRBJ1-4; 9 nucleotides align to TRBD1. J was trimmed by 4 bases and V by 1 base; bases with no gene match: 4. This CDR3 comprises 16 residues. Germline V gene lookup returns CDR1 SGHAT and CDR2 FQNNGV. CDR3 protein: CASSLGGGQGNEKLFF. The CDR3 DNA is TGTGCCAGCAGCTTAGGGGGGGGACAGGGTAATGAAAAACTGTTTTTT.

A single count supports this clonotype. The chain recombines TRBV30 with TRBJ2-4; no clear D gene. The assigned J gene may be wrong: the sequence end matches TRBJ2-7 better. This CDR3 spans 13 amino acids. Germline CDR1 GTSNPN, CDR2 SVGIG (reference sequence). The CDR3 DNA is TGTGCCTGGAGTGAAGGGCACTCCTACGAGCAGTACTTC. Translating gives CAWSEGHSYEQYF.

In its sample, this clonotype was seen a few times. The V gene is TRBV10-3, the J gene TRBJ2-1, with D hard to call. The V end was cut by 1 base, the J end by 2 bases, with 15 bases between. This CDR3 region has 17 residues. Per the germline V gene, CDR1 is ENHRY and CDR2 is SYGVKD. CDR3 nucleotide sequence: TGTGCCATCAGTGAGTTCGGACCGGAACTTACCTACAATGAGCAGTTCTTC. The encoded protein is CAISEFGPELTYNEQFF.

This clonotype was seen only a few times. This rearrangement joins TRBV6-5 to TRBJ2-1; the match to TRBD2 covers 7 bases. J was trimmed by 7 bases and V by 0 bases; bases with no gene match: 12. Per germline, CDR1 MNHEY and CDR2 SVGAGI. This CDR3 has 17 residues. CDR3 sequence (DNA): TGTGCCAGCAGTTACTCGGGTGGCGGGAGTCGGTGGAATGAGCAGTTCTTC. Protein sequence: CASSYSGGGSRWNEQFF.

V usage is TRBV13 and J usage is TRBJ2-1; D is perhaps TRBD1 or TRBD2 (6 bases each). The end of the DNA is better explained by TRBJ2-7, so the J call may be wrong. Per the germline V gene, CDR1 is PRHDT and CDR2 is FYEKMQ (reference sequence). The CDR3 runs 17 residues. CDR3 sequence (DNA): TGTGCCAGCAGCCAGCTGAGAGGGGGAGGCTCCTACAATGAGCAGTACTTC. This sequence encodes CASSQLRGGGSYNEQYF.

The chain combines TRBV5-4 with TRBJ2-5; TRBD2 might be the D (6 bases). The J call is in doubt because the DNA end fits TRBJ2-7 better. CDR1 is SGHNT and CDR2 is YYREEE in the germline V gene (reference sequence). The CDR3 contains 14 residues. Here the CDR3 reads CASSHMTSPYEQYF. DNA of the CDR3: TGTGCCAGCAGCCACATGACTAGTCCGTACGAGCAGTACTTC.

The CDR3 bases are TGTGCCAGCAGCTGGAGGGGGCAGGCTACCGATGAGCAGTTCTTC. Its translation: CASSWRGQATDEQFF. This chain joins TRBV9 and TRBJ2-1; a possible D gene is TRBD1 (7 bases). Trimming removed 4 bases at V and 8 bases at J, with 19 bases between. The CDR3 runs 15 residues. Germline CDR1 and CDR2: SGDLS and YYNGEE. Full variable domain (missing parts from reference TRBV9 and TRBJ2-1): DSGVTQTPKHLITATGQRVTLRCSPRSGDLSVYWYQQSLDQGLQFLIQYYNGEERAKGNILERFSAQQFPDLHSELNLSSLELGDSALYFCASSWRGQATDEQFFGPGTRLTVL.

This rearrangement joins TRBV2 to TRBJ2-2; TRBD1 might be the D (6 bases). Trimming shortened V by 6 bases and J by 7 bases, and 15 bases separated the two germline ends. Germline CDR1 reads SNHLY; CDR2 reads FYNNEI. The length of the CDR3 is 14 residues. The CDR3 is CASRVNRADGELFF. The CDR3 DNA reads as TGTGCCAGCAGGGTGAACAGGGCGGACGGGGAGCTGTTTTTT.

The CDR3 nucleotides are TGTGCCAGCAGTAAAGGGGGACAGGTGCACTCTGAAGCTTTCTTT. Translating gives CASSKGGQVHSEAFF. The chain joins TRBV12-3 or TRBV12-4 to TRBJ1-1; 8 positions agree with TRBD1. The CDR3 is 15 residues long. The ends lost 5 bases at V and 6 bases at J; junction bases unmatched: 11.

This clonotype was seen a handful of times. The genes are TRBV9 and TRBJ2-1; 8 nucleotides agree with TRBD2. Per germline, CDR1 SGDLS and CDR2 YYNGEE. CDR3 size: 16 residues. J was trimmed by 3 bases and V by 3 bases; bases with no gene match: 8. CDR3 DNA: TGTGCCAGCAGCGCCCAACTAGCGGAGTTCTACAATGAGCAGTTCTTC. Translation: CASSAQLAEFYNEQFF.